The 5 T cell receptor beta chains in this list originate from one sample, sequenced in a study of neurological immune-mediated disorders. Each CDR3 protein is one row after TCRdb ran MiXCR on the 5' RACE reads. Seen here are around 17,000 distinct CDR3 sequences, 3.5% observed once, and the top ten hold around 21%. The sequenced sample was CD8+ T cells from blood. Receptor source: a woman aged 40 to 50 in good health.

By share, this clonotype counts as medium-sized. The chain carries TRBV3-1 and TRBJ2-3; D might be TRBD2 (6 bases). Per the germline V gene, CDR1 is LGHDT and CDR2 is YNNKEL (reference sequence). Trimming shortened V by 0 bases and J by 4 bases, and 17 bases separated the two germline ends. This CDR3 region has 17 residues. CDR3 nucleotide sequence: TGTGCCAGCAGCCAAGAATGGGGGGAGAGGGAGGCAGATACGCAGTATTTT. It yields the protein CASSQEWGEREADTQYF.

Many counts were recorded for this clonotype. The chain carries TRBV20-1 and TRBJ1-4; D is unclear. This CDR3 is built from 15 residues. Germline CDR1 is DFQATT and CDR2 is SNEGSKA (reference sequence). The V gene lost 1 base and the J gene lost 0 bases, with 9 bases spanning the gap. The CDR3 region is CSARGHSATNEKLFF. DNA for the CDR3: TGCAGTGCTAGAGGCCATTCTGCAACTAATGAAAAACTGTTTTTT.

This clonotype was counted many times. The V call is TRBV6-2 or TRBV6-3, the J call TRBJ1-1; 8 bases line up with TRBD1. The CDR3 covers 15 residues. With V trimmed by 4 bases and J by 0 bases, 4 bases remained unmatched. The V gene's germline CDR1 is MNHEY and CDR2 SVGEGT. Written as DNA, the CDR3 is TGTGCCAGCAGTTCCCGACAGGGGCTGAACACTGAAGCTTTCTTT. Protein product: CASSSRQGLNTEAFF.

This clonotype was detected ten times or more. This CDR3 is CASSFGGSPRFF. The CDR3 nucleotides are TGTGCCAGCAGCTTTGGTGGGTCCCCCCGGTTCTTC. The chain uses TRBV5-6 and TRBJ2-1; D unresolved. Trimming left V 2 bases short and J 15 bases short, with 15 bases between. The CDR3 covers 12 residues. Germline V gives CDR1 SGHDT, CDR2 YYEEEE. The full variable domain, with the rest looked up from reference TRBV5-6 and TRBJ2-1, is DAGVTQSPTHLIKTRGQQVTLRCSPKSGHDTVSWYQQALGQGPQFIFQYYEEEERQRGNFPDRFSGHQFPNYSSELNVNALLLGDSALYLCASSFGGSPRFFGPGTRLTVL.

In its sample, this clonotype was seen many times. The V gene is TRBV7-2, the J gene TRBJ2-3; 8 bases are shared with TRBD2. Germline V CDR1 and CDR2: SGHTA, FQGNSA. With V trimmed by 5 bases and J by 5 bases, 9 bases remained unmatched. The CDR3 has 15 amino acids. Here the CDR3 reads CASSPPGREEDTQYF. CDR3 bases: TGTGCCAGCAGCCCCCCAGGGCGGGAGGAAGATACGCAGTATTTT.